These T cell receptor beta chains were read from a single sample in a study of cytomegalovirus exposure and HLA in healthy donors. Here immunoSEQ multiplex PCR was the method, and the copy in TCRdb shows in-frame clones only, minus some. The repertoire holds tens of thousands of clones, with approximately 71% as singletons. The sequenced sample consisted of PBMCs. These TCRs come from a woman aged 35 to 49 in good health and CMV-seronegative. CDR3s include the opening cysteine and the closing phenylalanine or tryptophan. A D gene is named only where the DNA matches it firmly. Expanded clones get a size class; other rows say once, few or many, or leave the size out.

d_gene: TRBD1; j_gene: TRBJ2-3; abundance: -; v_gene: TRBV28; CDR3aa: CASSLFGTGSDTQYF; CDR3nt: TGTGCCAGCAGTTTATTCGGGACAGGGTCCGATACGCAGTATTTT
d_gene: -; j_gene: TRBJ2-7; abundance: -; v_gene: TRBV28; CDR3aa: CASRRDSSSSYEQYF; CDR3nt: TGTGCCAGCAGACGGGACTCCTCGAGCTCCTACGAGCAGTACTTC
d_gene: -; j_gene: TRBJ1-6; abundance: -; v_gene: TRBV5-6; CDR3aa: CASSLLGSPLHF; CDR3nt: TGTGCCAGCAGCTTGTTGGGCTCACCCCTCCACTTT
d_gene: -; j_gene: TRBJ1-5; abundance: -; v_gene: TRBV5-8; CDR3aa: CASSLSLMGTSNQPQHF; CDR3nt: TGTGCCAGCAGCTTGTCACTTATGGGGACAAGCAATCAGCCCCAGCATTTT
d_gene: TRBD1; j_gene: TRBJ1-6; abundance: -; v_gene: TRBV10-3; CDR3aa: CAISGTGTWNSPLHF; CDR3nt: TGTGCCATCAGTGGGACAGGGACTTGGAATTCACCCCTCCACTTT
d_gene: -; j_gene: TRBJ2-2; abundance: -; v_gene: TRBV23-1; CDR3aa: CASSQSTGKGELFF; CDR3nt: TGCGCCAGCAGTCAATCTACGGGTAAGGGGGAGCTGTTTTTT
d_gene: -; j_gene: TRBJ1-1; abundance: -; v_gene: TRBV7-9; CDR3aa: CASSFLSEGTEAFF; CDR3nt: TGTGCCAGCAGCTTTTTATCAGAGGGCACTGAAGCTTTCTTT
d_gene: TRBD2; j_gene: TRBJ2-6; abundance: -; v_gene: TRBV4-1; CDR3aa: CASSQVSSGRVTGANVLTF; CDR3nt: TGCGCCAGCAGCCAAGTATCCAGCGGGAGAGTAACTGGGGCCAACGTCCTGACTTTC
d_gene: TRBD1; j_gene: TRBJ1-2; abundance: medium-sized; v_gene: TRBV6-6; CDR3aa: CASSYGGGGYTF; CDR3nt: TGTGCCAGCAGTTACGGAGGGGGCGGCTACACCTTC
d_gene: -; j_gene: TRBJ1-3; abundance: -; v_gene: TRBV21-1; CDR3aa: CASSSQYRGTTGNTIYF; CDR3nt: TGTGCCAGCAGCAGCCAGTACCGGGGAACTACTGGAAACACCATATATTTT
d_gene: TRBD2; j_gene: TRBJ2-1; abundance: -; v_gene: TRBV25-1; CDR3aa: CASSLPGGTSGMNEQFF; CDR3nt: TGTGCCAGCAGTTTACCGGGAGGGACTAGCGGGATGAATGAGCAGTTCTTC
d_gene: -; j_gene: TRBJ1-4; abundance: medium-sized; v_gene: TRBV4-1; CDR3aa: CASSQVVIPPGEKLFF; CDR3nt: TGCGCCAGCAGCCAAGTGGTTATCCCCCCGGGGGAAAAACTGTTTTTT
d_gene: TRBD1; j_gene: TRBJ1-5; abundance: -; v_gene: TRBV28; CDR3aa: CASSRRGLDNQPQHF; CDR3nt: TGTGCCAGCAGTCGCAGGGGGCTCGACAATCAGCCCCAGCATTTT
d_gene: -; j_gene: TRBJ1-5; abundance: -; v_gene: TRBV2; CDR3aa: CASSEFLQQPQHF; CDR3nt: TGTGCCAGCAGTGAATTTTTACAGCAGCCCCAGCATTTT
d_gene: -; j_gene: TRBJ1-6; abundance: few; v_gene: TRBV29-1; CDR3aa: CSVCQGRGSPLHF; CDR3nt: TGCAGCGTTTGCCAGGGGAGAGGTTCACCCCTCCACTTT
d_gene: -; j_gene: TRBJ1-1; abundance: -; v_gene: TRBV11-2; CDR3aa: CASSKDSNTEAFF; CDR3nt: TGTGCCAGCAGCAAGGACAGTAACACTGAAGCTTTCTTT
d_gene: TRBD1; j_gene: TRBJ2-7; abundance: -; v_gene: TRBV30; CDR3aa: CAWSQIGGQGHEQYF; CDR3nt: TGTGCCTGGAGTCAAATCGGGGGACAGGGCCACGAGCAGTACTTC
d_gene: -; j_gene: TRBJ2-7; abundance: -; v_gene: TRBV7-9; CDR3aa: CASSSSGRGRGEQYF; CDR3nt: TGTGCCAGCAGCTCTTCGGGGCGGGGACGGGGCGAGCAGTACTTC
d_gene: TRBD1; j_gene: TRBJ1-5; abundance: -; v_gene: TRBV28; CDR3aa: CASSIGTELQHF; CDR3nt: TGTGCCAGCTCGATCGGGACAGAACTCCAGCATTTT
d_gene: -; j_gene: TRBJ1-1; abundance: -; v_gene: TRBV28; CDR3aa: CASSVGSMNTEAFF; CDR3nt: TGTGCCAGCAGTGTCGGGAGCATGAACACTGAAGCTTTCTTT
d_gene: TRBD2; j_gene: TRBJ2-3; abundance: -; v_gene: TRBV7-2; CDR3aa: CASSQLAGGPHTQYF; CDR3nt: TGTGCCAGCAGCCAACTAGCGGGGGGGCCTCATACGCAGTATTTT
d_gene: -; j_gene: TRBJ1-4; abundance: -; v_gene: TRBV7-2; CDR3aa: CASRFARGSNEKLFF; CDR3nt: TGTGCCAGCAGGTTCGCCAGGGGCTCTAATGAAAAACTGTTTTTT
d_gene: TRBD1; j_gene: TRBJ2-7; abundance: -; v_gene: TRBV6-1; CDR3aa: CASSVGTAIKVQYF; CDR3nt: TGTGCCAGCAGTGTAGGGACAGCGATTAAGGTGCAGTACTTC
d_gene: -; j_gene: TRBJ1-3; abundance: few; v_gene: TRBV2; CDR3aa: CASSETGENTIYF; CDR3nt: TGTGCCAGCAGTGAAACGGGGGAAAACACCATATATTTT
d_gene: -; j_gene: TRBJ1-2; abundance: -; v_gene: TRBV6-1; CDR3aa: CASSEQRGGGYTF; CDR3nt: TGTGCCAGCAGTGAACAGCGGGGGGGAGGCTACACCTTC
d_gene: -; j_gene: TRBJ1-1; abundance: -; v_gene: TRBV7-7; CDR3aa: CASSLSENTEAFF; CDR3nt: TGTGCCAGCAGCTTGAGCGAGAACACTGAAGCTTTCTTT
d_gene: -; j_gene: TRBJ1-2; abundance: few; v_gene: TRBV7-9; CDR3aa: CASSLDRVGYGYTF; CDR3nt: TGTGCCAGCAGCTTAGACAGGGTTGGGTATGGCTACACCTTC
d_gene: -; j_gene: TRBJ1-2; abundance: -; v_gene: TRBV29-1; CDR3aa: CSVSEGRYGYTF; CDR3nt: TGCAGCGTCTCAGAAGGGAGGTATGGCTACACCTTC
d_gene: -; j_gene: TRBJ1-1; abundance: -; v_gene: TRBV5-1; CDR3aa: CASSLQGDTEAFF; CDR3nt: TGCGCCAGCAGCTTGCAAGGGGACACTGAAGCTTTCTTT
d_gene: TRBD2; j_gene: TRBJ2-1; abundance: -; v_gene: TRBV29-1; CDR3aa: CSVEPGTSAAYNEQFF; CDR3nt: TGCAGCGTTGAGCCCGGGACTAGCGCCGCTTACAATGAGCAGTTCTTC
d_gene: -; j_gene: TRBJ2-5; abundance: -; v_gene: TRBV30; CDR3aa: CAWSRQGRETQYF; CDR3nt: TGTGCCTGGAGTCGGCAGGGGCGAGAGACCCAGTACTTC
d_gene: -; j_gene: TRBJ1-4; abundance: -; v_gene: TRBV30; CDR3aa: CAWSVWTSDRGEKLFF; CDR3nt: TGTGCCTGGAGTGTATGGACCTCCGATCGAGGGGAAAAACTGTTTTTT
d_gene: -; j_gene: TRBJ1-6; abundance: -; v_gene: TRBV19; CDR3aa: CASSIAHSGNRSPLHF; CDR3nt: TGTGCCAGTAGTATAGCTCATTCGGGGAATCGTTCACCCCTCCACTTT
d_gene: TRBD1; j_gene: TRBJ2-7; abundance: -; v_gene: TRBV7-2; CDR3aa: CASENTGTGYPQYF; CDR3nt: TGTGCCAGCGAAAACACCGGGACAGGGTACCCGCAGTACTTC
d_gene: TRBD2; j_gene: TRBJ2-2; abundance: -; v_gene: TRBV30; CDR3aa: CAWSSLAGGRISTGELFF; CDR3nt: TGTGCCTGGAGTTCACTAGCGGGGGGGCGAATTTCCACCGGGGAGCTGTTTTTT
d_gene: -; j_gene: TRBJ1-4; abundance: -; v_gene: TRBV7-2; CDR3aa: CASSPGSTTNEKLFF; CDR3nt: TGTGCCAGCAGCCCGGGGTCTACAACTAATGAAAAACTGTTTTTT
d_gene: TRBD1; j_gene: TRBJ1-2; abundance: -; v_gene: TRBV7-8; CDR3aa: CASSSPGQGTGGYTF; CDR3nt: TGTGCCAGCAGCTCTCCGGGACAGGGTACGGGTGGCTACACCTTC
d_gene: TRBD2; j_gene: TRBJ2-7; abundance: -; v_gene: TRBV10-3; CDR3aa: CATTSAGGYEQYF; CDR3nt: TGTGCCACTACCTCAGCGGGGGGCTACGAGCAGTACTTC
d_gene: -; j_gene: TRBJ1-2; abundance: -; v_gene: TRBV30; CDR3aa: CAWSEGKGGGYGYTF; CDR3nt: TGTGCCTGGAGTGAAGGGAAAGGGGGTGGCTATGGCTACACCTTT
d_gene: -; j_gene: TRBJ2-2; abundance: few; v_gene: TRBV2; CDR3aa: CASSVERFWRRGNTGELFF; CDR3nt: TGTGCCAGCAGTGTGGAACGGTTCTGGAGGCGGGGCAACACCGGGGAGCTGTTTTTT
d_gene: TRBD1; j_gene: TRBJ2-7; abundance: -; v_gene: TRBV5-1; CDR3aa: CASSSFDRDSYEQYF; CDR3nt: TGCGCCAGCAGCTCCTTTGACAGGGACTCCTACGAGCAGTACTTC